This record looks at one T cell receptor (beta chain) sequence and its context. Its antigen is undetermined. The CDR3 covers 12 residues. Trimming left V 0 bases short and J 7 bases short, with 5 bases between. The germline gives CDR1 SGHDT, CDR2 YYEEEE. The record originates from a study of cytomegalovirus exposure and HLA in healthy donors. The study's findings and limits: In a later analysis, at a false discovery rate of 0.05, over 15,000 TCR beta sequences matched HLA alleles. Earlier results showed most TCR beta V segments being productive about 87% or about 30% of the time.

Amplification used 60 Vbeta primers and 13 Jbeta primers. The repertoire was sequenced with immunoSEQ multiplex PCR; TCRdb's copy has only in-frame clones and lacks some. The data show just under 95,000 clones, around four fifths seen once. The source of this sequence is a woman younger than 30 in good health and CMV-seropositive. The specimen was PBMCs. The V call is TRBV5-6, the J call TRBJ2-1; D is undetermined. The DNA for the CDR3 is TGTGCCAGCAGCTTGGTGTTAAATGAGCAGTTCTTC. Amino acids: CASSLVLNEQFF.